These 23 T cell receptor beta chains were sequenced from one sample in a study of blood T cells in healthy people across ages. Through a sample-barcoded 5' primer and a J-beta primer mix, a second PCR was run for roughly 7 to 12 cycles. One entry per CDR3 protein results from TCRdb running MiXCR on the 5' RACE reads. The table includes some 760,000 distinct CDR3 sequences, approximately 25% detected once. The sample also formed part of further work on T cells of mothers and their children.

Specimen: blood. Receptors originate from a boy between 10 and 17 years old in good health.

This chain joins TRBV29-1 and TRBJ2-5; 9 bases align to TRBD2. The closer fit of TRBJ2-1 to the DNA end suggests the J call may be wrong. The CDR3 sequence is 14 residues long. From germline, CDR1 is SQVTM and CDR2 ANQGSEA. The CDR3 is CSVRQLAGPNEQFF. In DNA, the CDR3 is TGCAGCGTTCGTCAACTAGCGGGCCCGAATGAGCAGTTCTTC.

This clonotype was seen a handful of times. The rearrangement links TRBV5-1 to TRBJ1-1; 7 bases match TRBD1. The V and J ends lost 5 bases and 1 base, in that order; junction bases with no gene match: 5. CDR1 is SGHRS and CDR2 is YFSETQ in the germline V gene. The CDR3 is made up of 14 amino acids. The CDR3 here is CASRQGLTNTEAFF. The CDR3 region has the DNA TGCGCCAGCAGACAGGGGTTGACGAACACTGAAGCTTTCTTT.

The CDR3 region has the DNA TGTGCCAGCAGCCTCGGGTGGGGTAATGAAAAACTGTTTTTT. Translated, it gives CASSLGWGNEKLFF. The chain joins TRBV11-2 to TRBJ1-4; D is unclear. The CDR3 spans 14 residues. The germline V and J ends were trimmed by 5 bases and 4 bases, with 11 bases remaining between them. Germline V gene data show CDR1 as SGHAT and CDR2 as FQNNGV.

The chain employs TRBV20-1 and TRBJ2-2; 11 nucleotides line up with TRBD1. Germline-derived CDR1 and CDR2 are DFQATT and SNEGSKA (reference sequence). Trimming cost V 6 bases and J 7 bases; bases outside gene matches: 7. The CDR3 totals 14 residues. In nucleotides, the CDR3 is TGCAGTGCCTCGGACAGGGGGCTGGACGGGGAGCTGTTTTTT. Translation gives CSASDRGLDGELFF.

This chain uses TRBV12-3 or TRBV12-4 with TRBJ2-7, with D perhaps matching TRBD1 or TRBD2 (5 bases each). The CDR3 runs to 15 residues. V was pared by 7 bases and J by 3 bases, with 19 bases between. CDR3 protein: CASTPGSSPLYEQYF. CDR3 nucleotide sequence: TGTGCCAGCACCCCAGGGTCTAGCCCTCTCTACGAGCAGTACTTC.

This clonotype came up once. The genes are TRBV7-2 and TRBJ1-5; D is uncertain. V was shortened by 2 bases and J by 1 base, with 9 bases between the two germline ends. This CDR3 has 15 residues. Germline CDR1 reads SGHTA; CDR2 reads FQGNSA. Here the CDR3 reads CASSLWVGSNQPQHF. The CDR3 nucleotides read TGTGCCAGCAGCTTATGGGTTGGGAGCAATCAGCCCCAGCATTTT.

As for this clonotype: Given the absence of the conserved phenylalanine or tryptophan at the CDR3 end, a read error is likely. This chain uses TRBV6-1 with TRBJ2-7; no definite D call. V lost 4 bases and J 5 bases, leaving 9 bases between the germline ends. There are 12 residues in the CDR3. The V gene's germline CDR1 is MNHNS and CDR2 SASEGT. DNA of the CDR3: TGTGCCAGCAGTGTCTTAGGTAACGAGCAGTACTCC. Translation: CASSVLGNEQYS.

J is TRBJ1-1 and V is TRBV4-1, with 8 bases identical to TRBD1. The V and J ends lost 3 bases and 1 base, in that order; junction bases with no gene match: 7. The CDR3 totals 16 residues. Per germline, CDR1 MGHRA and CDR2 YSYEKL. CDR3 DNA: TGCGCCAGCAGCCAGTTCGGGGGACAGGAGAACACTGAAGCTTTCTTT. Translation gives CASSQFGGQENTEAFF.

In its sample, this clonotype was seen a few times. This chain connects TRBV7-6 to TRBJ2-7; D might be TRBD2 (5 bases). The germline V gene has CDR1 SGHVS and CDR2 FNYEAQ. Trimming stripped 5 bases from V and 2 bases from J, with 19 bases between. This CDR3 spans 16 amino acids. CDR3 loop: CASSPTGELRAYEQYF. For the CDR3, the DNA is TGTGCCAGCAGCCCAACCGGGGAGCTTCGGGCCTACGAGCAGTACTTC. Looking up the rest from reference TRBV7-6 and TRBJ2-7 gives the full variable domain: GAGVSQSPRYKVTKRGQDVALRCDPISGHVSLYWYRQALGQGPEFLTYFNYEAQQDKSGLPNDRFSAERPEGSISTLTIQRTEQRDSAMYRCASSPTGELRAYEQYFGPGTRLTVT.

There are a few counts of this clonotype. V usage is TRBV29-1 and J usage is TRBJ2-5; D perhaps matches TRBD2 (5 bases). Trimming removed 7 bases at V and 1 base at J, with 10 bases between. The CDR3 has 12 amino acids. Germline V gives CDR1 SQVTM, CDR2 ANQGSEA. This chain's CDR3 is CSARTVQETQYF. The CDR3 coding sequence is TGCAGCGCCCGGACTGTCCAAGAGACCCAGTACTTC.

This clonotype was counted between two and nine times. The V gene is TRBV5-1, the J gene TRBJ2-5; D remains ambiguous. V was pared by 0 bases and J by 2 bases, with 11 bases between. The germline V gene encodes CDR1 SGHRS and CDR2 YFSETQ. The length of the CDR3 is 15 residues. The CDR3 loop reads CASSLVTRKQETQYF. The CDR3 DNA sequence: TGCGCCAGCAGCTTGGTAACGCGGAAACAAGAGACCCAGTACTTC.

This chain connects TRBV20-1 to TRBJ2-7; TRBD1 matches at 7 bases. J was trimmed by 3 bases and V by 2 bases; bases with no gene match: 7. Looked up from germline, CDR1 is DFQATT and CDR2 is SNEGSKA (reference sequence). The CDR3 runs 14 residues. The CDR3 bases are TGCAGTGCTAGACCCACGGGACAGATCTACGAGCAGTACTTC. As protein: CSARPTGQIYEQYF.

The chain is built from TRBV6-5 and TRBJ1-1; TRBD1 matches 7 bases. J gave up 0 bases and V 0 bases, and 7 bases lay outside the gene matches. Per the germline V gene, CDR1 is MNHEY and CDR2 is SVGAGI. CDR3 size: 17 residues. CDR3 sequence: CASSYSRQGPLNTEAFF. CDR3 DNA: TGTGCCAGCAGTTACTCGCGACAGGGTCCCTTGAACACTGAAGCTTTCTTT.

The V gene is TRBV9, the J gene TRBJ2-1, with D unresolved. The V end lost 0 bases, the J end lost 6 bases, and 13 bases lay between the germline ends. The V gene's germline CDR1 is SGDLS and CDR2 YYNGEE. The CDR3 length is 15 residues. CDR3 sequence (DNA): TGTGCCAGCAGCGTAGCTGGCCAGCTCGGCAATGAGCAGTTCTTC. Its translation: CASSVAGQLGNEQFF.

V and J are TRBV11-2 and TRBJ2-7; 8 bases line up with TRBD1. Losses at the gene ends were 1 base for V and 1 base for J; bases not matched to a gene: 6. The CDR3 has 16 amino acids. Germline V CDR1 and CDR2: SGHAT, FQNNGV. CDR3 in amino acids: CASSLGVTGVSYEQYF. CDR3 coding DNA: TGTGCCAGCAGCTTAGGCGTGACAGGGGTTTCCTACGAGCAGTACTTC.

The chain employs TRBV7-9 and TRBJ1-2; D call uncertain. Deletions cut 0 bases from V and 8 bases from J, with 19 bases between. CDR1 is SEHNR and CDR2 is FQNEAQ in the germline V gene (reference sequence). The CDR3 runs 16 residues. CDR3 DNA sequence: TGTGCCAGCAGCTTAGCGTTATCCGGGCCGGGTAGAGGCTACACCTTC. This translates into CASSLALSGPGRGYTF.

The chain employs TRBV12-3 or TRBV12-4 and TRBJ2-1; no firm D call. V gave up 5 bases and J gave up 4 bases, with 12 bases separating them. CDR3 length: 14 residues. CDR3: CASSPGSYYNEQFF. CDR3 DNA: TGTGCCAGCAGTCCCGGGTCCTATTACAATGAGCAGTTCTTC.

CDR3 DNA: TGTGCCAGCAGCTCAGACCCCGGGACAACTTTTAATGAAAAACTGTTTTTT. Translation gives CASSSDPGTTFNEKLFF. This chain connects TRBV7-9 to TRBJ1-4, with D perhaps matching TRBD1 (6 bases). The CDR3 is made up of 17 amino acids. Trimming took off 4 bases at V and 4 bases at J, with 19 bases between the two ends. Germline V gives CDR1 SEHNR, CDR2 FQNEAQ (reference sequence).

This clonotype was counted only a few times. The CDR3 protein is CASSPEYGVQDQPQHF. The DNA for the CDR3 is TGTGCCAGTAGTCCGGAATACGGGGTTCAGGATCAGCCCCAGCATTTT. The genes are TRBV19 and TRBJ1-5; D unresolved. V was shortened by 5 bases and J by 5 bases, with 19 bases between the two germline ends. The germline V gene encodes CDR1 LNHDA and CDR2 SQIVND (reference sequence). This CDR3 contains 16 residues.

This chain links TRBV6-1 with TRBJ1-1, with D possibly being TRBD1 (5 bases). Germline CDR1 and CDR2: MNHNS and SASEGT. Trimming removed 4 bases at V and 0 bases at J, with 9 bases between. The CDR3 is 14 amino acids. In DNA form, the CDR3 reads TGTGCCAGCAGTGTGGGGACCATGAACACTGAAGCTTTCTTT. This sequence encodes CASSVGTMNTEAFF.

V and J are TRBV29-1 and TRBJ1-2; D remains unclear. Trimming stripped 4 bases from V and 3 bases from J, with 15 bases between. CDR1 is SQVTM, CDR2 ANQGSEA, per germline. CDR3 length equals 14 residues. Written as DNA, the CDR3 is TGCAGCGTTGTGCGGTTGTTGACGGACTATGGCTACACCTTC. Amino acid sequence: CSVVRLLTDYGYTF.

The chain uses TRBV6-6 and TRBJ2-7; D gene unclear. Germline V gene lookup returns CDR1 MNHNY and CDR2 SVGAGI (reference sequence). The length of the CDR3 is 14 residues. The germline V and J ends were trimmed by 7 bases and 0 bases, with 13 bases remaining between them. CDR3 protein: CASTRTPSSYEQYF. Written as DNA, the CDR3 is TGTGCCAGCACCAGGACGCCGAGCTCCTACGAGCAGTACTTC.

This clonotype has just a few counts. This rearrangement joins TRBV6-2 or TRBV6-3 to TRBJ1-1; the D is unclear. Germline V gene sequence: CDR1 MNHEY, CDR2 SVGEGT. The V end was cut by 2 bases, the J end by 3 bases, with 7 bases between. The length of the CDR3 is 13 residues. The CDR3 DNA sequence: TGTGCCAGCAGTTACGATGGGCACACTGAAGCTTTCTTT. Amino acid sequence: CASSYDGHTEAFF.